These T cell receptor beta chains were read from a single sample in a study of blood T cells in healthy people across ages. Each CDR3 protein gets one entry after TCRdb re-called the 5' RACE reads with MiXCR. The data show about 1.4 million distinct CDR3 sequences, roughly 59% seen once. The sample consisted of blood. The receptors shown here come from a man aged 18 to 29 in good health. Each CDR3 is given with its conserved first and last residue. The D gene is left open where the match is weak. Expanded clones are given a class, and other clones once, few, many or no size at all.

j_gene: TRBJ2-1; d_gene: TRBD1; v_gene: TRBV14; abundance: -; CDR3aa: CASSVWTGGIHNEQFF; CDR3nt: TGTGCCAGCAGCGTCTGGACAGGGGGCATCCACAATGAGCAGTTCTTC
j_gene: TRBJ2-1; d_gene: TRBD2; v_gene: TRBV29-1; abundance: -; CDR3aa: CSVDTPSSGGSYNEQFF; CDR3nt: TGCAGCGTTGATACTCCCTCTAGCGGGGGGTCCTACAATGAGCAGTTCTTC
j_gene: TRBJ1-2; d_gene: TRBD1; v_gene: TRBV4-1; abundance: -; CDR3aa: CASSQGTGDNYGYTF; CDR3nt: TGCGCCAGCAGCCAAGGGACAGGGGATAACTATGGCTACACCTTC
j_gene: TRBJ2-7; d_gene: -; v_gene: TRBV4-3; abundance: -; CDR3aa: CASSQGFKGQSYEQYF; CDR3nt: TGCGCCAGCAGCCAAGGGTTCAAGGGGCAATCCTACGAGCAGTACTTC
j_gene: TRBJ1-1; d_gene: -; v_gene: TRBV5-1; abundance: -; CDR3aa: CASRDPSQPSGNTEAFF; CDR3nt: TGCGCCAGCAGGGATCCGTCCCAACCAAGCGGGAACACTGAAGCTTTCTTT
j_gene: TRBJ1-2; d_gene: -; v_gene: TRBV11-2; abundance: few; CDR3aa: CASSITASNRAGYTF; CDR3nt: TGTGCCAGCAGCATCACAGCTTCCAATCGGGCGGGCTACACCTTC
j_gene: TRBJ2-1; d_gene: -; v_gene: TRBV29-1; abundance: -; CDR3aa: CSVQIQLAYNEQFF; CDR3nt: TGCAGCGTTCAGATACAACTAGCTTACAATGAGCAGTTCTTC
j_gene: TRBJ2-3; d_gene: -; v_gene: TRBV12-3/TRBV12-4; abundance: many; CDR3aa: CASSYRLSTDTQYF; CDR3nt: TGTGCCAGCAGTTACCGATTGAGCACAGATACGCAGTATTTT
j_gene: TRBJ2-4; d_gene: -; v_gene: TRBV29-1; abundance: -; CDR3aa: CSVRTGSLGGQYF; CDR3nt: TGCAGCGTTAGGACAGGGTCGCTGGGAGGGCAGTACTTC
j_gene: TRBJ2-1; d_gene: -; v_gene: TRBV12-5; abundance: -; CDR3aa: CASGSAQDRYNEQFF; CDR3nt: TGTGCTAGTGGTTCCGCTCAAGACCGATACAATGAGCAGTTCTTC
j_gene: TRBJ2-7; d_gene: TRBD2; v_gene: TRBV20-1; abundance: -; CDR3aa: CSASEVGAGAPYEQYF; CDR3nt: TGCAGTGCTAGTGAGGTCGGGGCGGGAGCTCCCTACGAGCAGTACTTC
j_gene: TRBJ2-7; d_gene: TRBD2; v_gene: TRBV4-2; abundance: -; CDR3aa: CASSQRVGLAGTYGEQYF; CDR3nt: TGTGCCAGCAGCCAACGGGTGGGGCTAGCGGGAACTTACGGCGAGCAGTACTTC
j_gene: TRBJ2-5; d_gene: -; v_gene: TRBV7-9; abundance: once; CDR3aa: CASELQETQYF; CDR3nt: TGTGCCAGCGAACTCCAAGAGACCCAGTACTTC
j_gene: TRBJ2-5; d_gene: -; v_gene: TRBV12-3/TRBV12-4; abundance: few; CDR3aa: CASSRVPGALQETQYF; CDR3nt: TGTGCCAGCAGTAGGGTGCCGGGGGCCCTACAAGAGACCCAGTACTTC
j_gene: TRBJ2-7; d_gene: -; v_gene: TRBV7-3; abundance: -; CDR3aa: CASSLNPATGLYEQYF; CDR3nt: TGTGCCAGCAGCCTAAACCCAGCCACCGGACTCTACGAGCAGTACTTC
j_gene: TRBJ2-5; d_gene: TRBD1; v_gene: TRBV6-5; abundance: -; CDR3aa: CASSYFAGGTETQYF; CDR3nt: TGTGCCAGCAGTTACTTCGCAGGGGGCACGGAGACCCAGTACTTC
j_gene: TRBJ2-5; d_gene: -; v_gene: TRBV5-1; abundance: -; CDR3aa: CASFGQIRETQYF; CDR3nt: TGCGCCAGCTTCGGACAGATCCGAGAGACCCAGTACTTC
j_gene: TRBJ1-1; d_gene: -; v_gene: TRBV4-1; abundance: -; CDR3aa: CASSQDLTGTEAFF; CDR3nt: TGCGCCAGCAGCCAAGACCTCACGGGAACCGAAGCTTTCTTT
j_gene: TRBJ2-5; d_gene: -; v_gene: TRBV2; abundance: -; CDR3aa: CASSENGNQETQYF; CDR3nt: TGTGCCAGCAGTGAGAACGGGAACCAAGAGACCCAGTACTTC
j_gene: TRBJ2-7; d_gene: -; v_gene: TRBV10-3; abundance: -; CDR3aa: CAITQGGHEQYF; CDR3nt: TGTGCCATCACGCAGGGGGGCCACGAGCAGTACTTC
j_gene: TRBJ2-7; d_gene: TRBD1; v_gene: TRBV10-3; abundance: few; CDR3aa: CAIRADRAYSYEQYF; CDR3nt: TGTGCCATCAGAGCTGACAGGGCCTACTCCTACGAGCAGTACTTC
j_gene: TRBJ1-1; d_gene: -; v_gene: TRBV29-1; abundance: -; CDR3aa: CSVGGGVGDTEAFF; CDR3nt: TGCAGCGTTGGGGGTGGGGTTGGGGACACTGAAGCTTTCTTT
j_gene: TRBJ2-7; d_gene: TRBD2; v_gene: TRBV30; abundance: -; CDR3aa: CAWSGTSGHEQYF; CDR3nt: TGTGCCTGGAGTGGAACTAGCGGTCACGAGCAGTACTTC
j_gene: TRBJ1-5; d_gene: -; v_gene: TRBV3-1; abundance: -; CDR3aa: CASSHQGSGNQPQHF; CDR3nt: TGTGCCAGCAGCCATCAGGGCAGTGGCAATCAGCCCCAGCATTTT
j_gene: TRBJ2-5; d_gene: -; v_gene: TRBV4-3; abundance: -; CDR3aa: CASSQGSGDQETQYF; CDR3nt: TGCGCCAGCAGCCAAGGCTCTGGTGACCAAGAGACCCAGTACTTC
j_gene: TRBJ2-3; d_gene: TRBD2; v_gene: TRBV5-1; abundance: -; CDR3aa: CASIWEAGGTDTQYF; CDR3nt: TGCGCCAGCATCTGGGAGGCGGGAGGTACAGATACGCAGTATTTT
j_gene: TRBJ1-1; d_gene: -; v_gene: TRBV10-1; abundance: once; CDR3aa: CASSESTASAVTEAFF; CDR3nt: TGCGCCAGCAGTGAGTCCACAGCCTCCGCGGTTACTGAAGCTTTCTTT
j_gene: TRBJ2-7; d_gene: TRBD2; v_gene: TRBV28; abundance: -; CDR3aa: CASSLFRGGIVEQYF; CDR3nt: TGTGCCAGCAGTTTATTCCGGGGGGGTATAGTTGAGCAGTACTTC
j_gene: TRBJ1-2; d_gene: TRBD1; v_gene: TRBV7-8; abundance: -; CDR3aa: CASSLEARGGSEGYTF; CDR3nt: TGTGCCAGCAGCTTAGAGGCCCGAGGGGGCTCTGAGGGCTACACCTTC
j_gene: TRBJ1-2; d_gene: TRBD1; v_gene: TRBV5-6; abundance: -; CDR3aa: CASSPTGQDYGYTF; CDR3nt: TGTGCCAGCAGCCCGACGGGACAGGACTATGGCTACACCTTC
j_gene: TRBJ1-2; d_gene: -; v_gene: TRBV19; abundance: -; CDR3aa: CASIGGPTYGYTF; CDR3nt: TGTGCCAGTATTGGGGGACCCACCTATGGCTACACCTTC
j_gene: TRBJ2-1; d_gene: -; v_gene: TRBV6-5; abundance: -; CDR3aa: CASSPVRGFLNEQFF; CDR3nt: TGTGCCAGCAGTCCAGTGAGGGGGTTCCTCAATGAGCAGTTCTTC
j_gene: TRBJ2-3; d_gene: TRBD2; v_gene: TRBV11-1; abundance: -; CDR3aa: CASSLTSGELTDTQYF; CDR3nt: TGTGCCAGCAGCTTAACTAGCGGGGAGCTAACAGATACGCAGTATTTT
j_gene: TRBJ2-4; d_gene: -; v_gene: TRBV7-9; abundance: -; CDR3aa: CASSFEGAAAKNIQYF; CDR3nt: TGTGCCAGCAGCTTTGAAGGGGCTGCCGCCAAAAACATTCAGTACTTC
j_gene: TRBJ2-2; d_gene: TRBD1; v_gene: TRBV6-1; abundance: once; CDR3aa: CASSEGGGQSRGELFF; CDR3nt: TGTGCCAGCAGTGAAGGAGGGGGACAGAGTCGCGGGGAGCTGTTTTTT
j_gene: TRBJ1-2; d_gene: -; v_gene: TRBV29-1; abundance: once; CDR3aa: CSADRRPYGYTF; CDR3nt: TGCAGCGCTGACCGCAGGCCGTATGGCTACACCTTC
j_gene: TRBJ2-7; d_gene: -; v_gene: TRBV27; abundance: -; CDR3aa: CASSLRVGYSYEQYF; CDR3nt: TGTGCCAGCAGTTTACGAGTCGGATACTCCTACGAGCAGTACTTC
j_gene: TRBJ2-7; d_gene: TRBD2; v_gene: TRBV4-1; abundance: few; CDR3aa: CASSRLRTSRNYEQYF; CDR3nt: TGCGCCAGCAGCCGACTCCGGACTAGCCGAAACTACGAGCAGTACTTC
j_gene: TRBJ1-6; d_gene: TRBD1; v_gene: TRBV28; abundance: -; CDR3aa: CASTSGGTRISPLHF; CDR3nt: TGTGCCAGCACCTCAGGGGGGACGAGGATTTCACCCCTCCACTTT
j_gene: TRBJ1-1; d_gene: -; v_gene: TRBV20-1; abundance: -; CDR3aa: CSAHWETEAFF; CDR3nt: TGCAGCGCTCATTGGGAGACTGAAGCTTTCTTT
j_gene: TRBJ2-1; d_gene: TRBD2; v_gene: TRBV4-1; abundance: once; CDR3aa: CASSQDLIGTSEQFF; CDR3nt: TGCGCCAGCAGCCAAGACCTGATAGGGACTAGCGAGCAGTTCTTC
j_gene: TRBJ1-5; d_gene: TRBD1; v_gene: TRBV24-1; abundance: -; CDR3aa: CARTGNQPQHF; CDR3nt: TGTGCCAGGACAGGGAATCAGCCCCAGCATTTT
j_gene: TRBJ1-4; d_gene: -; v_gene: TRBV2; abundance: -; CDR3aa: CASSARLNEKLFF; CDR3nt: TGTGCCAGCAGCGCCAGATTAAATGAAAAACTGTTTTTT
j_gene: TRBJ2-3; d_gene: -; v_gene: TRBV20-1; abundance: -; CDR3aa: CSARLGGSTDTQYF; CDR3nt: TGCAGTGCTAGGTTGGGGGGAAGCACAGATACGCAGTATTTT
j_gene: TRBJ2-3; d_gene: TRBD2; v_gene: TRBV4-1; abundance: -; CDR3aa: CASSQVSPGGPTDTQYF; CDR3nt: TGCGCCAGCAGCCAAGTGTCTCCGGGGGGGCCCACAGATACGCAGTATTTT
j_gene: TRBJ2-1; d_gene: TRBD1; v_gene: TRBV9; abundance: few; CDR3aa: CASSVGQGVQQFF; CDR3nt: TGTGCCAGCAGCGTGGGACAGGGGGTTCAGCAGTTCTTC
j_gene: TRBJ2-1; d_gene: TRBD2; v_gene: TRBV11-1; abundance: -; CDR3aa: CASSAGTTTYNEQFF; CDR3nt: TGTGCCAGCAGCGCCGGGACTACGACTTACAATGAGCAGTTCTTC
j_gene: TRBJ2-7; d_gene: TRBD1; v_gene: TRBV4-3; abundance: -; CDR3aa: CASSQVGQGFYEQYF; CDR3nt: TGCGCCAGCAGCCAAGTGGGACAGGGGTTCTACGAGCAGTACTTC
j_gene: TRBJ2-7; d_gene: TRBD1; v_gene: TRBV27; abundance: many; CDR3aa: CASSLSHRGNEQYF; CDR3nt: TGTGCCAGCAGTTTATCCCACAGGGGTAACGAGCAGTACTTC
j_gene: TRBJ2-4; d_gene: -; v_gene: TRBV12-3/TRBV12-4; abundance: -; CDR3aa: CASRQTGAKNIQYF; CDR3nt: TGTGCCAGCAGGCAGACAGGAGCCAAAAACATTCAGTACTTC
j_gene: TRBJ2-7; d_gene: -; v_gene: TRBV6-6; abundance: -; CDR3aa: CASSYQPGTTYEQYF; CDR3nt: TGTGCCAGCAGTTATCAACCCGGGACAACCTACGAGCAGTACTTC
j_gene: TRBJ2-1; d_gene: TRBD2; v_gene: TRBV2; abundance: -; CDR3aa: CASGEAGLPYNEQFF; CDR3nt: TGTGCCAGCGGGGAGGCGGGACTACCCTACAATGAGCAGTTCTTC
j_gene: TRBJ2-1; d_gene: -; v_gene: TRBV5-1; abundance: -; CDR3aa: CASSSQGGLRNEQFF; CDR3nt: TGCGCCAGCAGCTCCCAGGGTGGGCTGAGGAATGAGCAGTTCTTC
j_gene: TRBJ2-6; d_gene: -; v_gene: TRBV2; abundance: -; CDR3aa: CASSGEKGSLSGANVLTF; CDR3nt: TGTGCCAGCAGTGGAGAGAAAGGGTCTCTCTCTGGGGCCAACGTCCTGACTTTC
j_gene: TRBJ1-1; d_gene: TRBD1; v_gene: TRBV6-5; abundance: -; CDR3aa: CASSYGTGHFF; CDR3nt: TGTGCCAGCAGTTACGGGACAGGCCATTTCTTT